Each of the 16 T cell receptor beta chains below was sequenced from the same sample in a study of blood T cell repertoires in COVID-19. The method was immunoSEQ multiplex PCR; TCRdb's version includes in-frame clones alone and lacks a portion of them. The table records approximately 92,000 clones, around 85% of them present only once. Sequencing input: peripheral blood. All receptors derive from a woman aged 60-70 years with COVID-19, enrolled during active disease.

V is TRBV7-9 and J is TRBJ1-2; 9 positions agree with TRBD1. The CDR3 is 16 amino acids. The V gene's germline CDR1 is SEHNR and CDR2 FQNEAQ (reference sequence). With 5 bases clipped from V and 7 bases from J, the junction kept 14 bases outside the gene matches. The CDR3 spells CASSPSGQQGAGGYTF. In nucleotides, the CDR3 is TGTGCCAGCAGCCCTAGTGGACAACAGGGGGCGGGTGGCTACACCTTC.

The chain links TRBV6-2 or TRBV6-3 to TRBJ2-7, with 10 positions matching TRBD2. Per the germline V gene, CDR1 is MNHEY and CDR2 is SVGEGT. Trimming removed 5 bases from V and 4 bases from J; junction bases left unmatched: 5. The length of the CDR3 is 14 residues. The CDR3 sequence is CASSLSGGQYEQYF. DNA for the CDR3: TGTGCCAGCAGTCTTAGCGGGGGGCAATACGAGCAGTACTTC.

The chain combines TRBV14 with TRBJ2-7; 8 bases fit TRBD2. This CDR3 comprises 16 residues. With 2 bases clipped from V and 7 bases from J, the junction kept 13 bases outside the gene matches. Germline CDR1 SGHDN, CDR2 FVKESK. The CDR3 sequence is CASSQPPTSVIREQYF. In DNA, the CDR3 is TGTGCCAGCAGCCAACCACCGACTAGCGTAATAAGGGAGCAGTACTTC.

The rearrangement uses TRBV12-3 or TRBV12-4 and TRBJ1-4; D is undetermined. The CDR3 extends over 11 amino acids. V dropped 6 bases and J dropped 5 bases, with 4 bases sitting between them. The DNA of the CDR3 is TGTGCCAGCAGACGGAATGAAAAACTGTTTTTT. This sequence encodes CASRRNEKLFF.

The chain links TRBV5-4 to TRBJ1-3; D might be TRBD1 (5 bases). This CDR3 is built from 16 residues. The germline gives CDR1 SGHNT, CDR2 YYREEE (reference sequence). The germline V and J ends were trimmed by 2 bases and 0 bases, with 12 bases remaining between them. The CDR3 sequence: CASSFRGGISGNTIYF. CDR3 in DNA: TGTGCCAGCAGCTTTAGGGGTGGAATCTCTGGAAACACCATATATTTT.

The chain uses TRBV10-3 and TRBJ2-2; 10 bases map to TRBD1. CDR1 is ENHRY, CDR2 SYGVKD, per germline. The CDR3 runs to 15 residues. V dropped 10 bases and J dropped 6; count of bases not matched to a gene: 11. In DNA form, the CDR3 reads TGTGCCAGCCAACCGGGACAGGGGAGGTCCGGGGAGCTGTTTTTT. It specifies CASQPGQGRSGELFF.

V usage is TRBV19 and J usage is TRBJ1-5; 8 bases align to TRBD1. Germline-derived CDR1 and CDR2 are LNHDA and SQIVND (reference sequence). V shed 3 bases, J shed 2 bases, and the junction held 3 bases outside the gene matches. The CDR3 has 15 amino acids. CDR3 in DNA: TGTGCCAGTAGTATCCAGGGGGCAGGCAATCAGCCCCAGCATTTT. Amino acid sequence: CASSIQGAGNQPQHF.

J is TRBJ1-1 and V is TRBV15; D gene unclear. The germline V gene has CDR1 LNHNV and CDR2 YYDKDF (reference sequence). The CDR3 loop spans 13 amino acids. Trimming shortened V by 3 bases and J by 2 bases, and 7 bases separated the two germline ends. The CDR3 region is CATSSGINTEAFF. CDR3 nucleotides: TGTGCCACCAGCAGCGGGATCAACACTGAAGCTTTCTTT.

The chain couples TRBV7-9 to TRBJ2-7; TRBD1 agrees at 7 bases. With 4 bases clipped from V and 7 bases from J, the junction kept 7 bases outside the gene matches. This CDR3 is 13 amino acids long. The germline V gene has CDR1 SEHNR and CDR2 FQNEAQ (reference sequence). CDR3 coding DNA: TGTGCCAGCAGCTCGGGACAGACGAGAGAGCAGTACTTC. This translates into CASSSGQTREQYF.

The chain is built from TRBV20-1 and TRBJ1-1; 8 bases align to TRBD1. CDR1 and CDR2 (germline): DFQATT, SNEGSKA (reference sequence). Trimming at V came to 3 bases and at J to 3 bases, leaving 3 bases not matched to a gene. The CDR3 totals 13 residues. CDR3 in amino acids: CSASGQGDTEAFF. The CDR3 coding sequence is TGCAGTGCTAGTGGACAGGGCGACACTGAAGCTTTCTTT.

The CDR3 is CASSYSGQGADEQYF. CDR3 DNA: TGTGCCAGCAGTTACTCAGGGCAGGGGGCGGACGAGCAGTACTTC. The chain has TRBV6-6 and TRBJ2-7; 8 positions agree with TRBD1. Per germline, CDR1 MNHNY and CDR2 SVGAGI (reference sequence). This CDR3 is 15 amino acids long. Trimming at V came to 0 bases and at J to 5 bases, leaving 6 bases not matched to a gene.

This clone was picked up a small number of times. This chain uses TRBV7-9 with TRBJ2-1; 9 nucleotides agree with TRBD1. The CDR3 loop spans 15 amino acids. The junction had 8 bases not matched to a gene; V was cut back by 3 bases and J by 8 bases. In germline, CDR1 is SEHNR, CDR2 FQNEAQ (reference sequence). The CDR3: CASSFGQGPRDEQFF. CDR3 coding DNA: TGTGCCAGCAGCTTCGGACAGGGGCCGAGGGATGAGCAGTTCTTC.

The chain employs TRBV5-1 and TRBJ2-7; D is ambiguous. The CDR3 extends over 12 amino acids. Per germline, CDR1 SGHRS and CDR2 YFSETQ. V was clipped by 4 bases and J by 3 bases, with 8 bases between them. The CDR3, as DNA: TGCGCCAGCAGCACAGAAAGCTACGAGCAGTACTTC. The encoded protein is CASSTESYEQYF.

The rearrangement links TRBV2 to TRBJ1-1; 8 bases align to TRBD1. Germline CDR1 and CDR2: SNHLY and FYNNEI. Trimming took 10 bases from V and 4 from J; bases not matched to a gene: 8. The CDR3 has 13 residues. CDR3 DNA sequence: TGTGCCACAAGGACAGGGCCCTTCACTGAAGCTTTCTTT. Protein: CATRTGPFTEAFF. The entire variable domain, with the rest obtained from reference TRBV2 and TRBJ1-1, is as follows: EPEVTQTPSHQVTQMGQEVILRCVPISNHLYFYWYRQILGQKVEFLVSFYNNEISEKSEIFDDQFSVERPDGSNFTLKIRSTKLEDSAMYFCATRTGPFTEAFFGQGTRLTVV.

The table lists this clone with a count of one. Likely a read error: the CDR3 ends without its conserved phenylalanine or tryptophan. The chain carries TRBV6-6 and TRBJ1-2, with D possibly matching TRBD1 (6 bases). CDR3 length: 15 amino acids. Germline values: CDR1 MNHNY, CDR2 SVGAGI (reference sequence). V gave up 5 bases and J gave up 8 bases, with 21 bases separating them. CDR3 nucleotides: TGTGCCAGCAGTCCAACCCGACAGGTCTCTGCGGGCTACACCCTC. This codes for CASSPTRQVSAGYTL.

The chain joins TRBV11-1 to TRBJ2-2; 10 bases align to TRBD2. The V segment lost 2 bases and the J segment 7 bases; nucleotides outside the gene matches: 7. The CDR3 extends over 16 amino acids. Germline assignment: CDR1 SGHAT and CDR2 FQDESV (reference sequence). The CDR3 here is CASSLTSGDGGGELFF. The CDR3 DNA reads TGTGCCAGCAGCTTAACTAGCGGGGATGGTGGCGGGGAGCTGTTTTTT.